This TCR beta chain emerged from a study of Ad26.COV2.S vaccination and SARS-CoV-2 variants (dated by TCRdb to 2020 to 2023). Concerning the study at large: Vaccine-arm donors came from COV1001, a multicentre, randomized, double-blind, placebo-controlled phase I-IIa trial of Ad26.COV2.S in healthy adults. The specificity and breadth of SARS-CoV-2-reactive T cell receptors after Ad26.COV2.S vaccination were assessed by TCRbeta repertoire sequencing. Blinding of investigators to trial group allocation was maintained during experiments and outcome assessment. The TCR-sequenced set comprised approximately 32 samples: 19 Ad26.COV2.S vaccine recipients, 5 placebo recipients and 8 SARS-CoV-2 convalescent individuals. Trial participants were randomized into five groups of five, in which low-dose or high-dose Ad26.COV2.S was given once or twice, or placebo was given on both occasions. Dosing of Ad26.COV2.S was intramuscular, at either 5x10^10 or 1x10^11 viral particles, delivered as one shot or as two shots spaced 56 days apart. The paper as a whole reports these results and caveats: Comparing responses between vaccine doses or regimens was not something the study was powered to do. Vaccine and placebo recipients had comparable non-spike TCR breadth, which fits with the vaccine containing only spike. Substantial breadth of spike-specific CD8+ and CD4+ T cell responses was reported after vaccination. Ad26.COV2.S recipients had higher spike-specific TCR breadth than placebo recipients (P = 0.0014). The authors noted that total T cell responses may have been underestimated by the TCR breadth and depth analyses.

The meaning of the sample's treatment or condition label: about 20 received Ad26.COV2.S at low or high dose, single or two shots; about 5 received placebo; per-sample allocation not given. For vaccine and placebo recipients, the sequenced repertoires came from samples collected on day 63 after the first injection. Cohort 1b enrolled 25 to 30 adults aged 18-55 years at a single site in Boston, USA, between 29 July and 7 August 2020. As a vaccine, Ad26.COV2.S was a replication-incompetent adenovirus type 26 vector that expressed a prefusion-stabilized SARS-CoV-2 spike protein derived from the original Wuhan strain. As regards this clone: The antigen it recognizes is unknown. No base qualities exist here, and no much larger clone lies one base off it.

The immunoSEQ Assay was the method used to sequence TCRbeta CDR3 regions. After extraction, genomic DNA underwent amplification by bias-controlled multiplex PCR, followed by high-throughput sequencing. Per the authors' processing: Collapsing and filtering of sequences were performed to quantify the absolute abundance of each unique TCRbeta CDR3 region. Usable DNA was measured by amplifying reference genes present in all nucleated cells, and TCRbeta template counts were normalized to that usable DNA to estimate T cell fraction. Repertoire TCRs were annotated as SARS-CoV-2-specific when V gene, CDR3 amino acid sequence and J gene were exactly matched to a known reactive TCR set. The reference SARS-CoV-2 TCR set came from MIRA and was filtered for enrichment in COVID-19-positive ImmuneCODE repertoires, removing public or cross-reactive TCRs. Drawing on the MIRA antigens, annotated TCRs were analysed further at the level of specific ORF or position within ORF. Breadth was defined as annotated unique rearrangements over total unique productive rearrangements; depth was the summed frequency of those rearrangements. Two-sided Wilcoxon rank-sum tests were used to compare TCR breadth between groups. The table comes from immuneACCESS by way of TCRdb, which keeps in-frame sequences with V and J called. Part of the clones is missing from these tables; in studies checked, under half for an unresolved V gene and the rest for unknown reasons. That table supplies the V and J calls and clone size; D and trimming were determined from the DNA. The sample yields approximately 300,000 clones; over 80% were counted once. About 2.1% of the sample is in the top ten clones.

The CDR1 and CDR2 encoded by the germline V gene are MNHEY and SVGAGI. Spanning cysteine to phenylalanine, the CDR3 consists of 12 amino acids. Just the 36-base CDR3 DNA is kept, in frame starting at base 1. Trimming at the junction amounts to 8 bases on V and 8 bases on J, and the germline ends lie 15 bases apart. The chain is encoded by TRBV6-5 joined to TRBJ1-1; TRBD1 is perhaps the D gene, given 5 matching bases. This receptor was taken from a person aged 18 to 59 who received the Ad26.COV2.S COVID-19 vaccine or a placebo. Sequencing used peripheral blood, obtained in a trial of Ad26.COV2.S vaccine versus placebo. The CDR3 here reads CASSRTNREAFF. In nucleotides, the sequence is TGTGCCAGCTCTAGGACAAATCGGGAAGCTTTCTTT.